This T cell receptor (beta chain) derives from a study of T-cell reconstitution after alpha-beta-depleted transplantation in children. Overall study findings and caveats: T-cell counts and diversity at one year following transplant were attributed mainly to newly produced T cells. Some patients' high day-60 TCRbeta diversity was attributed to recipient cells surviving conditioning.

In the case of this clonotype: Its cognate antigen is unknown.

A TCRbeta library incorporating unique molecular identifiers was prepared. TCRdb ran MiXCR on the PCR reads and lists one entry per CDR3 protein. In the table there are 780,000 or so distinct CDR3 sequences, about 16% of which are singletons. The CDR3 is 15 amino acids. Germline CDR1 reads MNHEY; CDR2 reads SVGAGI. Between the trimmed V and J ends, which lost 3 bases and 0 bases, there was a span of 12 bases. The sample was PBMCs, mostly from graft donor cells, taken 360 days after TCRalphabeta/CD19-depleted stem cell transplant. The sequence came from a male patient between 10 and 17 years old who had a stem cell transplant for acute lymphoblastic leukemia, so the T cells may come from the graft donor. The chain links TRBV6-5 to TRBJ2-7; a weak D match, TRBD1 (6 bases). Here the CDR3 reads CASSYPQGSSYEQYF. CDR3 DNA sequence: TGTGCCAGCAGTTATCCGCAGGGGTCCTCCTACGAGCAGTACTTC.